Presented here are 16 T cell receptor beta chains from one specimen sequenced in a study of T-cell memory formation after mild COVID-19. A single record per CDR3 protein comes from TCRdb applying MiXCR to the 5' RACE reads. This sample carries hundreds of thousands of distinct CDR3 sequences, about 22% of them seen once, and the ten largest clones take roughly 14%. Sequenced input: PBMCs or a T cell subset sorted from them (not recorded which). The receptors were sampled from an adult woman who had mild COVID-19 (a few samples of this study predate the infection). Cell type and time point are not known.

The chain joins TRBV4-1 to TRBJ2-1; 11 nucleotides align to TRBD2. V lost 1 base, J lost 15 bases, and 14 bases stayed unmatched. Per germline, CDR1 MGHRA and CDR2 YSYEKL. There are 16 residues in the CDR3. CDR3 protein: CASSQVPTSGALSLFF. CDR3 bases: TGCGCCAGCAGCCAAGTCCCGACTAGCGGGGCTCTTTCGCTGTTCTTC.

This clonotype was seen ten or more times. The CDR3 here is CASSLEQGVGYEQYF. CDR3 in DNA: TGCGCCAGCAGCTTGGAACAGGGAGTTGGCTACGAGCAGTACTTC. The V call is TRBV5-1, the J call TRBJ2-7, with TRBD1 as a possible D gene (6 bases). There are 15 residues in the CDR3. Germline lookup yields CDR1 SGHRS and CDR2 YFSETQ. V gave up 0 bases and J gave up 3 bases, with 13 bases separating them.

This chain links TRBV6-5 with TRBJ2-1; D is perhaps TRBD1 (6 bases). CDR1 MNHEY and CDR2 SVGAGI come from the germline V gene. V was cut by 7 bases and J by 6 bases, with 19 bases left in between. The CDR3 runs to 15 residues. The CDR3 DNA sequence: TGTGCCAGCACCGGAGACAGGTCACCCTTCAATGAGCAGTTCTTC. Translation: CASTGDRSPFNEQFF.

This clonotype showed up just a few times. The genes are TRBV20-1 and TRBJ2-7; 13 bases agree with TRBD2. With 6 bases clipped from V and 1 base from J, the junction kept 6 bases outside the gene matches. CDR1 and CDR2 (germline): DFQATT, SNEGSKA (reference sequence). CDR3 length: 15 amino acids. The CDR3 sequence: CSAAGTSGISYEQYF. In DNA form, the CDR3 reads TGCAGTGCGGCTGGGACTAGCGGGATTTCCTACGAGCAGTACTTC.

The rearrangement uses TRBV5-5 and TRBJ1-2; TRBD1 agrees at 9 bases. With V trimmed by 4 bases and J by 2 bases, 9 bases remained unmatched. The germline V gene has CDR1 SGHKS and CDR2 YYEKEE (reference sequence). This CDR3 is built from 16 residues. For the CDR3, the DNA is TGTGCCAGCAGCGTTACGGGACAGGGTGGAAACTATGGCTACACCTTC. Its protein product is CASSVTGQGGNYGYTF.

This clonotype has more than one count but fewer than ten. This sequence joins TRBV28 and TRBJ1-5, with D possibly TRBD1 on 6 matching bases. The CDR3 runs 14 residues. Germline V gene data show CDR1 as MDHEN and CDR2 as SYDVKM. V was cut by 8 bases and J by 6 bases, with 17 bases left in between. The CDR3 region has the DNA TGTGCCAGCTCTCCCGGGGGGGGCAGTCAGCCCCAGCATTTT. Its protein is CASSPGGGSQPQHF.

This clonotype was seen a handful of times. As DNA, the CDR3 is TGCAGTGCCAGCGAGGCAGCCTCCTACAATGAGCAGTTCTTC. Amino acid sequence: CSASEAASYNEQFF. The J gene is TRBJ2-1, the V gene TRBV20-1; no definite D call. The V end lost 6 bases, the J end lost 0 bases, and 12 bases lay between the germline ends. This CDR3 is built from 14 residues. CDR1 is DFQATT, CDR2 SNEGSKA, per germline (reference sequence).

In this sample, this clonotype turned up a few times. This chain connects TRBV29-1 to TRBJ2-3; TRBD2 aligns across 7 bases. This CDR3 has 15 residues. Looked up from germline, CDR1 is SQVTM and CDR2 is ANQGSEA. V gave up 6 bases and J gave up 4 bases; unmatched junction bases: 13. CDR3 sequence (DNA): TGCAGCGTCGATACGCCGGGACTAATCCCAGATACGCAGTATTTT. It specifies CSVDTPGLIPDTQYF.

The V gene is TRBV2, the J gene TRBJ2-5; unclear D gene. Trimming took off 6 bases at V and 1 base at J, with 18 bases between the two ends. The CDR3 length is 16 residues. Germline V lookup: CDR1 SNHLY, CDR2 FYNNEI. The CDR3 nucleotides are TGTGCCAGCAGGGAGATGGCAGGCCTGACCCAAGAGACCCAGTACTTC. Residues: CASREMAGLTQETQYF.

This clonotype has only a few counts. The chain links TRBV3-1 to TRBJ1-1, with 7 bases fitting TRBD1. CDR1 LGHDT and CDR2 YNNKEL come from the germline V gene (reference sequence). The length of the CDR3 is 14 residues. V lost 1 base, J lost 1 base, and 0 bases stayed unmatched. The CDR3 region has the DNA TGTGCCAGCAGCCAAGGGGACAGGAACACTGAAGCTTTCTTT. Encoded protein: CASSQGDRNTEAFF.

This clonotype showed up just a few times. The genes are TRBV5-1 and TRBJ2-5; TRBD2 matches 12 bases. V lost 1 base, J lost 1 base, and 5 bases stayed unmatched. The CDR3 has 17 residues. CDR1 is SGHRS and CDR2 is YFSETQ in the germline V gene. CDR3 residues: CASSLLRTSGTQETQYF. CDR3 nucleotides: TGCGCCAGCAGCTTGCTCCGGACTAGCGGGACCCAAGAGACCCAGTACTTC.

The V and J genes are TRBV7-2 and TRBJ2-3; 9 positions match TRBD2. Looked up from germline, CDR1 is SGHTA and CDR2 is FQGNSA. V lost 1 base and J lost 4; bases outside the gene matches: 3. The CDR3 runs 15 residues. CDR3 sequence (DNA): TGTGCCAGCAGCTTAGTCCTAGCGGGGCCAGATACGCAGTATTTT. Its protein product is CASSLVLAGPDTQYF.

This chain uses TRBV30 with TRBJ1-1; 12 bases line up with TRBD1. The CDR3 runs 20 residues. The trim removed 3 bases at V and 3 bases at J, leaving 20 bases unmatched. Germline V gene lookup returns CDR1 GTSNPN and CDR2 SVGIG (reference sequence). Written as DNA, the CDR3 is TGTGCCTGGAGGGGACAGGGGGCTTTCTTCAGATGGCCAGGGGACACTGAAGCTTTCTTT. This gives the protein CAWRGQGAFFRWPGDTEAFF.

This clonotype was detected only a few times. The chain carries TRBV7-3 and TRBJ2-3; D call uncertain. This CDR3 contains 14 residues. Deletions cut 1 base from V and 1 base from J, with 6 bases between. Germline CDR1 and CDR2: SGHTA and FQGTGA. The CDR3: CASSLKGGTDTQYF. The DNA of the CDR3 is TGTGCCAGCAGCTTAAAAGGTGGCACAGATACGCAGTATTTT.

This clonotype has more than one count but fewer than ten. V and J are TRBV9 and TRBJ1-1; maybe TRBD1 (5 bases). CDR3 size: 14 residues. Between the trimmed V and J ends, which lost 5 bases and 0 bases, there was a span of 11 bases. Germline V gene lookup returns CDR1 SGDLS and CDR2 YYNGEE. The CDR3 DNA follows: TGTGCCAGCAGTCCGACAGCCGTGAACACTGAAGCTTTCTTT. Translating it yields CASSPTAVNTEAFF.

The chain has TRBV11-3 and TRBJ1-2; TRBD1 is a possible D gene (6 bases). Trimming removed 5 bases at V and 3 bases at J, with 13 bases between. CDR3 length equals 14 residues. The germline gives CDR1 SGHNT, CDR2 YENEEA. CDR3 protein: CASSNTGRHYGYTF. In nucleotides, the CDR3 is TGTGCCAGCAGCAATACAGGGCGACACTATGGCTACACCTTC.